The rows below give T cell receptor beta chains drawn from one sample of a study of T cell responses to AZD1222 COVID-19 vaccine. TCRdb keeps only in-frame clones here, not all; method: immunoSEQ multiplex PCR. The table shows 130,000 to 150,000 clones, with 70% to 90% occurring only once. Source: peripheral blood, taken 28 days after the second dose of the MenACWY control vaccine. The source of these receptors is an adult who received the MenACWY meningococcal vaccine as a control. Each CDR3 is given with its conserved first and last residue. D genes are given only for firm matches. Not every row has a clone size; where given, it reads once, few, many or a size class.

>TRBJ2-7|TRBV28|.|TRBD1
TGTGCCAGCAGCCTAGGACAGGGTAATGGCGAGCAGTACTTC
CASSLGQGNGEQYF
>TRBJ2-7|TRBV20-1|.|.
TGCAGTGCTAGGGGCAGGGTCGAGCAGTACTTC
CSARGRVEQYF
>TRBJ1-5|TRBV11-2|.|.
TGTGCCAGCAGCACGACGAATAATCAGCCCCAGCATTTT
CASSTTNNQPQHF
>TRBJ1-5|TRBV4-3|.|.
TGCGCCAGCAGCCAAGATGGGGCCGGCGAGAAACCCCAGCATTTT
CASSQDGAGEKPQHF
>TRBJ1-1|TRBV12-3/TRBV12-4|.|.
TGTGCCAGCAGGGCACAGGGGAACACTGAAGCTTTCTTT
CASRAQGNTEAFF
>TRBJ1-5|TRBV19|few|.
TGTGCCAGCGCGGGCCGAGTAATTGTACAGCCCCAGCATTTT
CASAGRVIVQPQHF
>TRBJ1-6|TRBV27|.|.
TGTGCCAGCAGTGCCCGGTCGAGGACACATTCACCCCTCCACTTT
CASSARSRTHSPLHF
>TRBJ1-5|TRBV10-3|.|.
TGTGCCATCAGTGAGTCGGAGAATCAGCCCCAGCATTTT
CAISESENQPQHF
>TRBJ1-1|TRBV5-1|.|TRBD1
TGCGCCAGCAGCTTGGGGGACAGAGGGGGCACTGAAGCTTTCTTT
CASSLGDRGGTEAFF
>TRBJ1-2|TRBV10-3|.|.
TGTGCCATCAGAGAGCAACTGCGGGACAACTATGGCTACACCTTC
CAIREQLRDNYGYTF
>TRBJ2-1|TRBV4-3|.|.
TGCGCCAGCAGCCAAGAGGGTCTAGCGCAAACCTACAATGAGCAGTTCTTC
CASSQEGLAQTYNEQFF
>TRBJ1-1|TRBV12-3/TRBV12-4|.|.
TGTGCCAGCAGTCTCACTGCTACTGAAGCTTTCTTT
CASSLTATEAFF
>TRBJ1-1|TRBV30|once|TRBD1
TGTGCCTGGGCAGGGGGAACTGAAGCTTTCTTT
CAWAGGTEAFF
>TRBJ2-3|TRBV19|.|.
TGTGCCAGTGCCCCCGGACACCTAAGTGAGGCAGATACGCAGTATTTT
CASAPGHLSEADTQYF
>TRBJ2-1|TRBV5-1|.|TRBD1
TGCGCCAGCAGTCGACAGGGGGGCTCCTCCTACAATGAGCAGTTCTTC
CASSRQGGSSYNEQFF
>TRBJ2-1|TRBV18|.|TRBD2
TGTGCCAGCTCACCACCTAGGGCGGGGGGGCCCCATGAGCAGTTCTTC
CASSPPRAGGPHEQFF
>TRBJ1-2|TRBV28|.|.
TGTGCCAGCAGTTTAACCCCCGGGGCAGGGGAAGGGAACTATGGCTACACCTTC
CASSLTPGAGEGNYGYTF
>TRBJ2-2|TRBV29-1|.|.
TGCAGCGTTGGGCAGAACACCGGGGAGCTGTTTTTT
CSVGQNTGELFF
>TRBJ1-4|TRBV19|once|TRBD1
TGTGCCAGTAGTATAGGGCGGGACAGGGGTCGACTGTTTTTT
CASSIGRDRGRLFF
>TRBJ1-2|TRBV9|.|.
TGTGCCAGCAGCGCGGACGTGAGTAACTATGGCTACACCTTC
CASSADVSNYGYTF
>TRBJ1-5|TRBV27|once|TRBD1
TGTGCCAGCAGAGTGACAGGGAGCAATCAGCCCCAGCATTTT
CASRVTGSNQPQHF
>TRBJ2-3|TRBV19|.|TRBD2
TGTGCCAGTAGTACCACTAGCGGGGTAATAGATACGCAGTATTTT
CASSTTSGVIDTQYF
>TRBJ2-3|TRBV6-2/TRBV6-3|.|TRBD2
TGTGCCAGCAGTTCAACTTTCGGGGGGGCATCGGATACGCAGTATTTT
CASSSTFGGASDTQYF
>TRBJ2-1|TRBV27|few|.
TGTGCCAGCAGTTTTTCAGGGGTCGAGTCCAATGAGCAGTTCTTC
CASSFSGVESNEQFF
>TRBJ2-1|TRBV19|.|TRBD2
TGTGCCGTATCCTCGGGGGGTGAGCAGTTCTTC
CAVSSGGEQFF
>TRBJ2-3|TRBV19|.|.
TGTGCCAGTAGTATTTTGAGTTCTGCTGGGGCGGATACGCAGTATTTT
CASSILSSAGADTQYF
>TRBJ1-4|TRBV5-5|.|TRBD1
TGTGCCAGCAGCTTGAGTCCAGGGGGTAATGAAAAACTGTTTTTT
CASSLSPGGNEKLFF
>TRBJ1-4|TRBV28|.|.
TGTGCCAGCAGCACGAGGGGCGCGGGGACTAATGAAAAACTGTTTTTT
CASSTRGAGTNEKLFF
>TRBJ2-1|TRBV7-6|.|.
TGTGCCAGCAGCTTGATGGGGACTGCCTACAATGAGCAGTTCTTC
CASSLMGTAYNEQFF
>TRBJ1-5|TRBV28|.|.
TGTGCCAGCAGTGGCACAGGGAGGGGAGGACAGCCCCAGCATTTT
CASSGTGRGGQPQHF
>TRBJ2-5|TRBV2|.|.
TGTGCCAGCGGCCAGAGATCAGAGACCCAGTACTTC
CASGQRSETQYF
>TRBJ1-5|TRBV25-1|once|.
TGTGCCAGCAGCCCCGGGGCAGGTCAGCCCCAGCATTTT
CASSPGAGQPQHF
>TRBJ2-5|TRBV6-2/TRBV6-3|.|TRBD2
TGTGCCAGCAGTTCCAGCGGGGGGGCCTCCGAGACCCAGTACTTC
CASSSSGGASETQYF
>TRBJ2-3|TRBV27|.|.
TGTGCCAGCAGTCTGGTGGCAGCCTTGACAGATACGCAGTATTTT
CASSLVAALTDTQYF
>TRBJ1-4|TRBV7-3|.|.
TGTGCCAGCATCCCCCAAGAGGGGGTGGATGAAAAACTGTTTTTT
CASIPQEGVDEKLFF
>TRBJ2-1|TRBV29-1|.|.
TGCAGCGCCAGGGGGGACCCCTACAATGAGCAGTTCTTC
CSARGDPYNEQFF
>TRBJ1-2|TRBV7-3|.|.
TGTGCCAGCAGCTTTGCCGGGAAGAATGGCTACACCTTC
CASSFAGKNGYTF
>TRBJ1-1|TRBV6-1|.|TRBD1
TGTGCCAGCAGTGAATTTACAGGGGGTATCGGTGAAGCTTTCTTT
CASSEFTGGIGEAFF
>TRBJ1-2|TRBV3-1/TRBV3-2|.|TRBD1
TGTGCCAGCAGCCACCGGACAGGGGACGGTGGCTACACCTTC
CASSHRTGDGGYTF
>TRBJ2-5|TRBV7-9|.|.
TGTGCCAGCAGCTTGATCACGGGCCAAGAGACCCAGTACTTC
CASSLITGQETQYF
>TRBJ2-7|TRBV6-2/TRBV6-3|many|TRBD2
TGTGCCAGCAGTTACTCCCCGCCGGGAGGAATTTACTACGAGCAGTACTTC
CASSYSPPGGIYYEQYF
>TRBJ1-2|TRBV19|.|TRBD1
TGTGCCAGTAGTAACAGGGGGCGCATCTATGGCTACACCTTC
CASSNRGRIYGYTF
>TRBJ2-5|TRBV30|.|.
TGTGCCTGGAACTCTCCGGGGATGGAGACCCAGTACTTC
CAWNSPGMETQYF
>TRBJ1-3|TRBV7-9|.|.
TGTGCCGGCCAACTAGGCATCGGTGGAAACACCATATATTTT
CAGQLGIGGNTIYF
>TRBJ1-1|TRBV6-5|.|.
TGTGCCAGCAGTACCCTAATAATGAACACTGAAGCTTTCTTT
CASSTLIMNTEAFF
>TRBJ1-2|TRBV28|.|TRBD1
TGTGCCAGCAGCCCGACAGGGGGCAGGGGCTACACCTTC
CASSPTGGRGYTF
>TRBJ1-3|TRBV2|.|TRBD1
TGTGCCAGCAGTGGTTCCGGGACAGGGTTAGGAAACACCATATATTTT
CASSGSGTGLGNTIYF
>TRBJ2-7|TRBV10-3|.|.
TGTGCCATCAGTGATATCAGAGGCTCCTACGAGCAGTACTTC
CAISDIRGSYEQYF
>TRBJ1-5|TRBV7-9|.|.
TGTGCCAGCAGCTTAGCAGGCCCCTTGCATCAGCCCCAGCATTTT
CASSLAGPLHQPQHF
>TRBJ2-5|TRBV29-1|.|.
TGCAGCGCTCTCCCGGGGTTCGGAGAGACCCAGTACTTC
CSALPGFGETQYF
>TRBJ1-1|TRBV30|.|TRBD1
TGTGCCTGGACTCGGACAGGATGGACTGAAGCTTTCTTT
CAWTRTGWTEAFF
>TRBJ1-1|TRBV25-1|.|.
TGTGCCAGCAGGGCCTTGTGGAACACTGAAGCTTTCTTT
CASRALWNTEAFF
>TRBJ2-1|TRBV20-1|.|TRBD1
TGCAGTGCTAGTGGGACAGGGGGCACGGGTGAGCAGTTCTTC
CSASGTGGTGEQFF
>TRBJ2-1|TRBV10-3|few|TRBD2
TGTGCCATCAGTGAGTCTTGGGCTAGCGGGAGCTATGAGCAGTTCTTC
CAISESWASGSYEQFF
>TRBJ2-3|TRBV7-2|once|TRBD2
TGTGCCAGCAGCTCTTTCGGGAGGTTAGCAGATACGCAGTATTTT
CASSSFGRLADTQYF